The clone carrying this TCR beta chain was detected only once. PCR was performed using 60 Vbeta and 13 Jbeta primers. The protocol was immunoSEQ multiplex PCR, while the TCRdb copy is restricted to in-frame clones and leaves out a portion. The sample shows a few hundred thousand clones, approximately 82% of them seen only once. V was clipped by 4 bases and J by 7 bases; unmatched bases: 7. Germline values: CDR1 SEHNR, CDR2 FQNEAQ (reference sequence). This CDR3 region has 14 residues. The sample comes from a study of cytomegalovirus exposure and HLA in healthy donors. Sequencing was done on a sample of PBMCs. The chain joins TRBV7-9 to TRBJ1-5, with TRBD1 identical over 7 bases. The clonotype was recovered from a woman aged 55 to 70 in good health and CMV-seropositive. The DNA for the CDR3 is TGTGCCAGCAGCTCCCTACAGGGGAGGCAGCCCCAGCATTTT. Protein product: CASSSLQGRQPQHF. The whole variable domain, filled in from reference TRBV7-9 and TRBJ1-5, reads DTGVSQNPRHKITKRGQNVTFRCDPISEHNRLYWYRQTLGQGPEFLTYFQNEAQLEKSRLLSDRFSAERPKGSFSTLEIQRTEQGDSAMYLCASSSLQGRQPQHFGDGTRLSIL.